A selection of T cell receptor beta chains follows, all from one sample in a study of T-cell reconstitution after alpha-beta-depleted transplantation in children. TCRdb re-analysed the PCR reads in MiXCR, keeping a single row per CDR3 protein. The data hold roughly 220,000 distinct CDR3 sequences, with about 8.2% observed a single time. This specimen was PBMCs, mostly from graft donor cells, taken 360 days after TCRalphabeta/CD19-depleted stem cell transplant. Receptors originate from a male patient between 2 and 15 years old who had a stem cell transplant for acute myeloid leukemia, so the T cells may come from the graft donor. The CDR3 runs from the conserved cysteine through the conserved F or W.

V gene,CDR3 protein
TRBV20-1,CSASKDVYYGYTF
TRBV11-2,CASSSTGERVAFF
TRBV6-5,CASSYDSDGELFF
TRBV7-8,CASPPVTNQETQYF
TRBV6-2/TRBV6-3,CASSGTGLYGYTF
TRBV12-3/TRBV12-4,CASAPLGKPQHF
TRBV2,CASTLGQVGGYTF
TRBV3-1,CASSHWTSGGASYNEQFF
TRBV10-2,CASSENPTSWGTQYF
TRBV10-3,CASRPNRGWATDTQYF
TRBV5-1,CASSFLAGAGEETQYF
TRBV29-1,CSVDQGVEETQYF
TRBV29-1,CSQRTSGDTQYF
TRBV4-2,CASSQDFGAADTDTQYF
TRBV9,CASSASRTSGGDGTQYF
TRBV7-9,CAGRGTGRRVTEAFF
TRBV12-3/TRBV12-4,CASSQPRDKNYNEQFF
TRBV12-3/TRBV12-4,CASSFGQGNYGYTF
TRBV6-2/TRBV6-3,CATSPGLPYEQYF
TRBV7-2,CASSFRGADTQYF
TRBV29-1,CSAQQFVYADTQYF
TRBV5-1,CASSLDRVELAFF
TRBV4-1,CASSQVHFGVTLAKNIQYF
TRBV29-1,CSVVSIVLGQGAENTEAFF
TRBV5-5,CASSLMDGYGYTF
TRBV5-1,CASSSGLASYNEQFF
TRBV10-3,CAISEKPGTRNEQFF
TRBV20-1,CSARDAGGAGELFF
TRBV12-3/TRBV12-4,CASSLEWRYTGELFF
TRBV18,CASSPDRETEAFF
TRBV20-1,CSARDPGGVGVKTQYF
TRBV5-1,CASSFDRAPYNSPLHF
TRBV4-1,CASRGLGVETQYF
TRBV7-3,CASSPQGRGEQYF
TRBV10-3,CAIRVQLAAYNEQFF
TRBV12-3/TRBV12-4,CASTKPGQGIHEQYF
TRBV20-1,CSAPTSTSYNEQFF
TRBV6-6,CASSYSAGTEAFF
TRBV12-3/TRBV12-4,CASADQGQGPVGDEQFF
TRBV12-3/TRBV12-4,CASSFSAGHFTQYF
TRBV12-3/TRBV12-4,CASSFLGAGETQYF
TRBV2,CASRAPPGLAGVVTGELFF
TRBV7-9,CASSPGGPSSYNEQFF